This TCR beta chain was recovered during a study of radiotherapy plus CTLA-4 blockade in lung cancer. Study-wide results and caveats: Expansion of tumor-derived TCR clones was observed in blood after radiotherapy plus ipilimumab. The authors reported that early blood T cell clone dynamics, with interferon-beta, best predicted response.

CTLA-4 blockade with ipilimumab, together with focal radiation, was given to patients with chemo-refractory metastatic non-small-cell lung cancer. This table comes from immunoSEQ multiplex PCR, and its TCRdb copy is limited to in-frame clones, with some not included. The sample has 85,000 to 90,000 clones; 60% to 80% are singletons. Of note for this clone: Its matching antigen is unknown.

The sample was peripheral blood, taken from a patient treated with radiotherapy plus ipilimumab. The clonotype comes from a human donor with non-small cell lung cancer that progressed on radiotherapy plus ipilimumab.

The CDR3 coding sequence is TGTGCCAGCAGCCGACGAGGGCTGTACCAAGAGACCCAGTACTTC. This translates into CASSRRGLYQETQYF. The rearrangement joins TRBV7-3 to TRBJ2-5; a possible D gene is TRBD2 (5 bases). V lost 5 bases and J lost 0, with 13 bases in between. CDR1 and CDR2 from the germline V gene are SGHTA and FQGTGA. The CDR3 contains 15 residues.